One and the same sample provided the 12 T cell receptor beta chains below, sequenced in a study of PD-1 blockade in classical Hodgkin lymphoma. Measured with immunoSEQ multiplex PCR; TCRdb has only the in-frame clones, and not every one. The profile shows about 36,000 clones, 80% to 90% of them singletons. Time point: newly diagnosed, previously untreated cHL patient sample. Researchers used magnetic negative selection to pull out pure CD4+ T cells from thawed PBMCs. The sequencing input was CD4+ T cells from blood. The receptors originated from a human donor with classical Hodgkin lymphoma.

The chain uses TRBV29-1 and TRBJ1-2, with 11 bases fitting TRBD1. CDR3 length equals 13 residues. Germline CDR1 and CDR2: SQVTM and ANQGSEA. Germline trimming cut 5 bases from V and 3 bases from J; bases unmatched to any gene: 2. The CDR3 nucleotides are TGCAGCGTTAGGGACAGGGGGGACTATGGCTACACCTTC. Translation gives CSVRDRGDYGYTF.

A remark on this clone: The identical CDR3 is also encoded by other nucleotide sequences in the sample. V is TRBV7-8 and J is TRBJ1-1; D ambiguous. Trimming took 0 bases from V and 1 from J, leaving 6 bases between them. The CDR3 has 14 residues. Germline V CDR1 and CDR2: SGHVS, FQNEAQ. The CDR3 protein is CASSLAGPNTEAFF. The CDR3 DNA reads as TGTGCCAGCAGCTTAGCGGGCCCGAACACTGAAGCTTTCTTT.

The genes are TRBV2 and TRBJ1-5; unclear D gene. Germline V lookup: CDR1 SNHLY, CDR2 FYNNEI. Trimming pared 6 bases from V and 7 bases from J, leaving 10 bases between. The CDR3 length is 12 residues. CDR3 region: CASRQSDQPQHF. In nucleotides, the CDR3 is TGTGCCAGCAGACAATCGGACCAGCCCCAGCATTTT.

The gene calls are TRBV19 and TRBJ1-2; D not certain. Germline CDR1 reads LNHDA; CDR2 reads SQIVND (reference sequence). Trimming removed 6 bases at V and 1 base at J, with 9 bases between. The CDR3 length is 13 residues. The CDR3 is CASRGSLNYGYTF. CDR3 sequence (DNA): TGTGCCAGTAGGGGCAGCCTTAACTATGGCTACACCTTC.

This chain uses TRBV7-3 with TRBJ2-1; 12 bases are shared with TRBD2. The CDR3 consists of 17 residues. CDR1 and CDR2 (germline): SGHTA, FQGTGA. V lost 6 bases and J lost 0; bases outside the gene matches: 6. In nucleotides, the CDR3 is TGTGCCAGCAGTGTACTAGCGGGGGGCCACTCCTACAATGAGCAGTTCTTC. Amino acid sequence: CASSVLAGGHSYNEQFF.

This clone was observed a handful of times. V gene TRBV7-9 combines with J gene TRBJ1-2; D may be TRBD1 (5 bases). Trimming took off 8 bases at V and 2 bases at J, with 12 bases between the two ends. The CDR3 spans 13 residues. Germline lookup yields CDR1 SEHNR and CDR2 FQNEAQ (reference sequence). The DNA of the CDR3 is TGTGCCAGCGGGAAACAGGTCAACTATGGCTACACCTTC. Its translation is CASGKQVNYGYTF.

The chain couples TRBV25-1 to TRBJ1-1; no clear D gene. Deletions cut 6 bases from V and 2 bases from J, with 10 bases between. CDR3 length: 13 amino acids. From germline, CDR1 is MGHDK and CDR2 SYGVNS. This CDR3 reads CASRLQTNTEAFF. As DNA, the CDR3 is TGTGCCAGCAGATTACAGACTAACACTGAAGCTTTCTTT.

The V call is TRBV9, the J call TRBJ2-5, with TRBD2 matching over 7 bases. The CDR3 consists of 15 residues. Germline assignment: CDR1 SGDLS and CDR2 YYNGEE. The J segment lost 4 bases and the V segment lost 0 bases, leaving 6 bases of the junction unmatched. For the CDR3, the DNA is TGTGCCAGCAGCGTAGTTGGGACTACCCGAGAGACCCAGTACTTC. This codes for CASSVVGTTRETQYF.

The chain joins TRBV28 to TRBJ2-3, with D unclear. V lost 6 bases and J 3 bases, leaving 16 bases between the germline ends. Germline V gene data show CDR1 as MDHEN and CDR2 as SYDVKM. CDR3 length: 15 amino acids. CDR3 amino acids: CASRFSAPRTDTQYF. The DNA of the CDR3 is TGTGCCAGCAGGTTCTCCGCCCCGAGGACAGATACGCAGTATTTT. The full variable domain, rest sourced from reference TRBV28 and TRBJ2-3, is DVKVTQSSRYLVKRTGEKVFLECVQDMDHENMFWYRQDPGLGLRLIYFSYDVKMKEKGDIPEGYSVSREKKERFSLILESASTNQTSMYLCASRFSAPRTDTQYFGPGTRLTVL.

This chain connects TRBV28 to TRBJ2-3, with TRBD2 as a possible D gene (6 bases). Trimming took 4 bases from V and 3 from J, leaving 20 bases between them. Germline CDR1 reads MDHEN; CDR2 reads SYDVKM. The CDR3 length is 17 residues. In DNA, the CDR3 is TGTGCCAGCAGTTCCGACCCGGCGGGGTTAGAGACAGATACGCAGTATTTT. It codes for CASSSDPAGLETDTQYF. Drawing the rest from reference TRBV28 and TRBJ2-3, the complete variable domain is DVKVTQSSRYLVKRTGEKVFLECVQDMDHENMFWYRQDPGLGLRLIYFSYDVKMKEKGDIPEGYSVSREKKERFSLILESASTNQTSMYLCASSSDPAGLETDTQYFGPGTRLTVL.

V gene TRBV10-3 combines with J gene TRBJ2-1, with D uncertain. The CDR3 totals 13 residues. Germline CDR1 is ENHRY and CDR2 is SYGVKD. V shed 4 bases and J shed 13 bases, with 17 bases lying between them. CDR3 in DNA: TGTGCCATCAGTGGTTACTCCTATGGGCCCCAGTTCTTC. This sequence encodes CAISGYSYGPQFF.

The chain couples TRBV18 to TRBJ2-2; D unclear. This CDR3 contains 12 residues. CDR1 and CDR2 (germline): KGHSH, LQKENI. V was clipped by 3 bases and J by 2 bases, with 1 base between them. The CDR3 region has the DNA TGTGCCAGCTCACCTAACACCGGGGAGCTGTTTTTT. This translates into CASSPNTGELFF.